Listed here is a single T cell receptor beta chain. Its antigen is not known. The record originates from a study of cytomegalovirus exposure and HLA in healthy donors. Study-level points and caveats: Using a false discovery rate of 0.05, a later analysis showed that 16,951 TCR beta sequences were associated with HLA alleles.

Primers: 60 Vbeta forward and 13 Jbeta reverse. The protocol was immunoSEQ multiplex PCR, while the TCRdb copy is restricted to in-frame clones and leaves out a portion. The table lists about 90,000 clones, with around 3.4% in the top ten. The CDR3 contains 12 residues. Per the germline V gene, CDR1 is SEHNR and CDR2 is FQNEAQ (reference sequence). The sequencing input was PBMCs. The chain combines TRBV7-9 with TRBJ2-7; 8 bases align to TRBD2. The receptor was derived from a woman in her thirties in good health and CMV-seronegative. In nucleotides, the CDR3 is TGTGCTACAGCGGGGGAGACCTACGAGCAGTACTTC. Protein product: CATAGETYEQYF.